This T cell receptor beta chain appears in the sequencing data of a study of blood T cell repertoires in COVID-19 (dated by TCRdb to 2018 to 2020). A note on the overall study: The collaborator samples originated in the United States, Italy and Spain and spanned the acute and convalescent phases of COVID-19. Samples came from the ongoing ImmuneRACE study (first 160 participants) plus 1,254 subjects from 6 global collaborators. A freely available public database, intended as a resource for researchers studying the immune response to SARS-CoV-2, is where the repertoires were released. Deeply sampled blood TCRbeta repertoires from subjects exposed to, actively infected with, or recovered from COVID-19 were included in the dataset. Nearly every sample came with metadata listing a de-identified subject ID, COVID-19 status, age in years and sex. Where available, HLA class I and class II types were obtained from metadata supplied by the sample provider rather than from assay-based typing. The material from the prospective study consisted of cDNA or gDNA derived from T cells, B-cell-depleted T cells, or PBMCs. The study at large found these results: The quantity of clinical and demographic metadata differed by source and by participant and was supplied without curation.

The collaborating institutions used their own protocols to collect whole blood in K2EDTA tubes. Collaborator samples were shipped for TCRbeta analysis as frozen whole blood, isolated PBMCs, or DNA extracted from either sample type. V trim: 8 bases; J trim: 9 bases; unmatched bases: 13. Counted from cysteine to phenylalanine, this CDR3 has 15 amino acids. Only the CDR3 DNA stays, 45 bases, in frame from base 1. The germline V gene sets CDR1 to SGHTA and CDR2 to FQGTGA. TCRbeta CDR3 regions were amplified from genomic DNA by means of the immunoSEQ Assay, a bias-controlled multiplex PCR. The study's own analysis went as follows. The number of nucleated cells in each sample was estimated by amplification of reference gene primers within the assay. To quantify the absolute abundance of each unique TCRbeta CDR3 rearrangement, sequence reads were collapsed and filtered. For each sample, productive Simpson clonality was calculated by taking the square root of Simpson's diversity index across productive rearrangements. TCRdb limited this immuneACCESS table to in-frame rearrangements with V and J called. A share of clones is missing; checked studies link under half to unresolved V genes, and the rest is unexplained. The V and J calls and clone size were taken over from that table, and D and trimming were inferred from the DNA. The sample includes about 17,000 clones, with approximately 84% observed a single time. The top ten constitute about a sixth of the sample.

On this clone: Its recognized antigen is unknown. No per-base quality is available; no much larger clone lies one base away.

The chain couples TRBV7-3 to TRBJ2-1, with 10 bases in between that match TRBD1. Sequencing input: peripheral blood. The TCR was taken from a human donor with active COVID-19. The donor label of this sample is uncertain. The bases are TGTGCCAGCGCAAAGGAGGGGACAGGGGTCAGTGAGCAGTTCTTC. It encodes CASAKEGTGVSEQFF.